What follows are 30 T cell receptor beta chains derived from one specimen sequenced in a study of shared clonotypes between healthy human individuals. TCRdb keeps only in-frame clones here, not all; method: immunoSEQ multiplex PCR. This table has 550,000 to 800,000 clones, 74% appearing once. The sample was memory CD4+ T cells sorted from blood. Subset: CD45RA-negative fraction. Receptors were obtained from a woman younger than 45 in good health.

This chain uses TRBV18 with TRBJ2-7; D not certain. Germline CDR1 KGHSH, CDR2 LQKENI. Trimming cost V 5 bases and J 2 bases, with 7 bases left between them. The CDR3 length is 12 residues. The CDR3 DNA follows: TGTGCCAGCTCAGGTATAGCCTACGAGCAGTACTTC. It yields the protein CASSGIAYEQYF.

The J gene is TRBJ2-7, the V gene TRBV5-1; D not resolved. The CDR3 is 12 residues long. Germline V lookup: CDR1 SGHRS, CDR2 YFSETQ. Trimming took off 8 bases at V and 2 bases at J, with 11 bases between the two ends. DNA of the CDR3: TGCGCCAGGCCCCATTTAACCTACGAGCAGTACTTC. It yields the protein CARPHLTYEQYF. Using reference TRBV5-1 and TRBJ2-7 for the parts outside the CDR3, the full variable domain is KAGVTQTPRYLIKTRGQQVTLSCSPISGHRSVSWYQQTPGQGLQFLFEYFSETQRNKGNFPGRFSGRQFSNSRSEMNVSTLELGDSALYLCARPHLTYEQYFGPGTRLTVT.

This clone came up many times. The CDR3: CASSPRTSSETQYF. The CDR3 region has the DNA TGTGCCAGCAGCCCGAGGACTAGCTCGGAGACCCAGTACTTC. The J gene is TRBJ2-5, the V gene TRBV5-5; TRBD2 matches at 8 bases. The V segment lost 4 bases and the J segment 5 bases; nucleotides outside the gene matches: 7. The CDR3 covers 14 residues. Looked up from germline, CDR1 is SGHKS and CDR2 is YYEKEE (reference sequence).

This chain links TRBV19 with TRBJ1-1; possibly TRBD1 for D (6 bases). V lost 0 bases and J lost 0, with 11 bases in between. The germline V gene has CDR1 LNHDA and CDR2 SQIVND (reference sequence). This CDR3 is built from 16 residues. CDR3: CASSIDQRTVNTEAFF. The CDR3 nucleotides are TGTGCCAGTAGTATAGATCAAAGGACAGTGAACACTGAAGCTTTCTTT.

This chain joins TRBV5-1 and TRBJ2-7; D gene uncertain. From germline, CDR1 is SGHRS and CDR2 YFSETQ. Trimming left V 4 bases short and J 5 bases short, with 13 bases between. The CDR3 has 13 residues. The CDR3 sequence: CASSGSTRNEQYF. DNA for the CDR3: TGCGCCAGCAGCGGGTCGACCAGGAACGAGCAGTACTTC.

The gene calls are TRBV10-3 and TRBJ1-1, with D tentatively TRBD1 (6 bases). Between the trimmed V and J ends, which lost 6 bases and 0 bases, there was a span of 8 bases. CDR3 length equals 13 residues. Germline V CDR1 and CDR2: ENHRY, SYGVKD. The CDR3 coding sequence is TGTGCCATCAGGGGACAAGTGAACACTGAAGCTTTCTTT. It is translated as CAIRGQVNTEAFF.

The rearrangement uses TRBV18 and TRBJ1-1; unclear D gene. CDR3 length equals 14 residues. Germline lookup yields CDR1 KGHSH and CDR2 LQKENI. Trimming stripped 0 bases from V and 3 bases from J, with 8 bases between. The CDR3 loop reads CASSPPGQYTEAFF. The CDR3 DNA follows: TGTGCCAGCTCACCACCAGGCCAGTACACTGAAGCTTTCTTT.

The chain joins TRBV19 to TRBJ2-1; the match to TRBD2 covers 9 bases. CDR3 length: 17 amino acids. Germline V CDR1 and CDR2: LNHDA, SQIVND (reference sequence). Trimming took 4 bases from V and 5 from J; bases not matched to a gene: 12. The CDR3: CASSNRDGTSWNNEQFF. The CDR3 region has the DNA TGTGCCAGTAGTAATCGGGACGGGACTAGCTGGAACAATGAGCAGTTCTTC. The whole variable domain, filled in from reference TRBV19 and TRBJ2-1, reads DGGITQSPKYLFRKEGQNVTLSCEQNLNHDAMYWYRQDPGQGLRLIYYSQIVNDFQKGDIAEGYSVSREKKESFPLTVTSAQKNPTAFYLCASSNRDGTSWNNEQFFGPGTRLTVL.

The rearrangement joins TRBV27 to TRBJ2-7; D is possibly TRBD1 (6 bases). Germline-derived CDR1 and CDR2 are MNHEY and SMNVEV (reference sequence). The V and J ends lost 5 bases and 0 bases respectively, with 11 bases between them. The CDR3 has 14 residues. CDR3 sequence reads: CASSARDISYEQYF. The CDR3 coding sequence is TGTGCCAGCAGTGCACGGGACATCTCCTACGAGCAGTACTTC.

The chain has TRBV9 and TRBJ2-3; 12 bases match TRBD2. CDR3 length: 18 residues. After removal of 3 bases from V and 6 bases from J, the junction contained 14 bases not matched to a gene. The germline CDR1 and CDR2 sequences are SGDLS and YYNGEE. In DNA, the CDR3 is TGTGCCAGCAGCGGATACGCGGGACTAGCGGGCCCTCTGGATACGCAGTATTTT. This encodes CASSGYAGLAGPLDTQYF.

The V gene is TRBV27, the J gene TRBJ1-1; 7 nucleotides line up with TRBD1. The CDR3 spans 13 residues. The V gene end was trimmed by 3 bases and the J gene end by 10 bases; junction bases not matched to a gene: 8. The germline gives CDR1 MNHEY, CDR2 SMNVEV (reference sequence). The CDR3 nucleotides read TGTGCCAGCAGTTTGAACAGGGGCAGTTTAGCTTTCTTT. Translated: CASSLNRGSLAFF.

This clone was seen only once. The CDR3 loop is CASSYRDSSNQPQHF. CDR3 DNA: TGTGCCAGCAGTTACAGGGACAGCAGCAATCAGCCCCAGCATTTT. This chain joins TRBV6-6 and TRBJ1-5, with 7 bases lining up with TRBD1. CDR1 and CDR2 from the germline V gene are MNHNY and SVGAGI (reference sequence). The length of the CDR3 is 15 residues. With 2 bases clipped from V and 1 base from J, the junction kept 2 bases outside the gene matches.

The chain uses TRBV2 and TRBJ2-5, with D unclear. Trimming cost V 7 bases and J 5 bases, with 11 bases left between them. CDR3 size: 12 residues. CDR1 and CDR2 (germline): SNHLY, FYNNEI. The CDR3 loop reads CASKSDRETQYF. In nucleotides, the CDR3 is TGTGCCAGCAAGAGTGATAGGGAGACCCAGTACTTC.

The chain has TRBV28 and TRBJ1-1, with a tentative D call TRBD1 (5 bases). V was shortened by 2 bases and J by 7 bases, with 23 bases between the two germline ends. This CDR3 spans 17 amino acids. Germline V gene lookup returns CDR1 MDHEN and CDR2 SYDVKM. The CDR3 sequence: CASSLRSPFPQRGEAFF. As DNA, the CDR3 is TGTGCCAGCAGTTTACGGTCCCCGTTTCCACAGAGGGGTGAAGCTTTCTTT. The entire variable domain, with the rest obtained from reference TRBV28 and TRBJ1-1, is as follows: DVKVTQSSRYLVKRTGEKVFLECVQDMDHENMFWYRQDPGLGLRLIYFSYDVKMKEKGDIPEGYSVSREKKERFSLILESASTNQTSMYLCASSLRSPFPQRGEAFFGQGTRLTVV.

V gene TRBV29-1 combines with J gene TRBJ2-5; no clear D gene. The DNA end favors TRBJ2-7, so the J call may be wrong. CDR1 is SQVTM, CDR2 ANQGSEA, per germline. The CDR3 loop spans 10 amino acids. CDR3 DNA: TGCAGCGTTGGGAGCTACGAGCAGTACTTC. Its protein product is CSVGSYEQYF.

V usage is TRBV7-9 and J usage is TRBJ2-1, with 10 bases identical to TRBD2. The germline V gene has CDR1 SEHNR and CDR2 FQNEAQ (reference sequence). This CDR3 region has 15 residues. The V and J ends lost 5 bases and 8 bases, in that order; junction bases with no gene match: 9. Written as DNA, the CDR3 is TGTGCCAGCAGCCGCCTAAAGGGGACTAGCGATGAGCAGTTCTTC. Translation: CASSRLKGTSDEQFF. The full variable domain, in which reference TRBV7-9 and TRBJ2-1 provide the parts outside the CDR3, is DTGVSQNPRHKITKRGQNVTFRCDPISEHNRLYWYRQTLGQGPEFLTYFQNEAQLEKSRLLSDRFSAERPKGSFSTLEIQRTEQGDSAMYLCASSRLKGTSDEQFFGPGTRLTVL.

The chain recombines TRBV7-9 with TRBJ1-5; D remains ambiguous. Germline CDR1 is SEHNR and CDR2 is FQNEAQ (reference sequence). Trimming left V 5 bases short and J 9 bases short, with 14 bases between. The CDR3 runs to 13 residues. CDR3 residues: CASSPGRGGPQHF. Written as DNA, the CDR3 is TGTGCCAGCAGCCCAGGACGGGGAGGGCCCCAGCATTTT.

The chain has TRBV5-1 and TRBJ2-1; D possibly matches TRBD1 or TRBD2 (5 bases each). The germline V gene encodes CDR1 SGHRS and CDR2 YFSETQ. V was pared by 6 bases and J by 2 bases, with 12 bases between. This CDR3 contains 14 residues. The CDR3 here is CASTAGTTYNEQFF. The CDR3 nucleotides read TGCGCCAGCACCGCCGGGACCACCTACAATGAGCAGTTCTTC.

V and J are TRBV7-9 and TRBJ2-7; the D gene is possibly TRBD1 (6 bases). V was cut by 1 base and J by 7 bases, with 11 bases left in between. From germline, CDR1 is SEHNR and CDR2 FQNEAQ (reference sequence). CDR3 length: 13 residues. CDR3 nucleotide sequence: TGTGCCAGCAGCTTAGAGACAGGTTTAGAGCAGTACTTC. This translates into CASSLETGLEQYF.

The chain links TRBV7-6 to TRBJ1-1; tentative D call: TRBD1 (5 bases). The germline V and J ends were trimmed by 1 base and 6 bases, with 12 bases remaining between them. CDR3 length: 14 residues. Germline V gene sequence: CDR1 SGHVS, CDR2 FNYEAQ. The CDR3: CASSLEIGGSEAFF. Written as DNA, the CDR3 is TGTGCCAGCAGCTTAGAAATCGGGGGATCTGAAGCTTTCTTT.

This chain uses TRBV11-2 with TRBJ2-2; TRBD2 aligns across 11 bases. Germline trimming cut 5 bases from V and 5 bases from J; bases unmatched to any gene: 7. The CDR3 covers 16 residues. Germline CDR1 and CDR2: SGHAT and FQNNGV. The CDR3 region has the DNA TGTGCCAGCAGCACACGACTAGCGGGAAAAACCGGGGAGCTGTTTTTT. Amino acids: CASSTRLAGKTGELFF.

The rearrangement uses TRBV15 and TRBJ1-5, with D perhaps TRBD1 (5 bases). Germline values: CDR1 LNHNV, CDR2 YYDKDF (reference sequence). The V end lost 6 bases, the J end lost 3 bases, and 12 bases lay between the germline ends. The CDR3 spans 14 residues. CDR3 DNA sequence: TGTGCCACCAGTAAGGGACCCAACAATCAGCCCCAGCATTTT. Translating gives CATSKGPNNQPQHF.

The genes are TRBV6-5 and TRBJ1-5; D uncertain. Per germline, CDR1 MNHEY and CDR2 SVGAGI. The CDR3 is 14 amino acids. Trimming removed 0 bases from V and 2 bases from J, with 5 bases in between. CDR3 loop: CASSYSMGNQPQHF. In DNA, the CDR3 is TGTGCCAGCAGTTACTCGATGGGCAATCAGCCCCAGCATTTT.

V usage is TRBV6-1 and J usage is TRBJ1-4; 9 positions match TRBD1. This CDR3 contains 15 residues. V gave up 4 bases and J gave up 6 bases; unmatched junction bases: 6. CDR1 and CDR2 from the germline V gene are MNHNS and SASEGT. The CDR3 is CASSAQGAGYEKLFF. CDR3 nucleotide sequence: TGTGCCAGCAGTGCACAGGGGGCCGGTTATGAAAAACTGTTTTTT.

J is TRBJ2-7 and V is TRBV27, with 8 positions matching TRBD1. Germline trimming cut 5 bases from V and 9 bases from J; bases unmatched to any gene: 27. The CDR3 loop spans 19 amino acids. CDR1 and CDR2 (germline): MNHEY, SMNVEV (reference sequence). The CDR3 here is CASSTNGNHPGTGPVGQYF. CDR3 coding DNA: TGTGCCAGCAGTACCAACGGAAACCACCCAGGGACAGGCCCTGTAGGGCAGTACTTC.

CDR3 DNA sequence: TGCGCCAGAAAAGCGGGAGGGCCGGTCACCGGGGAGCTGTTTTTT. The encoded protein is CARKAGGPVTGELFF. The chain is built from TRBV5-1 and TRBJ2-2, with 10 bases fitting TRBD2. This CDR3 is 15 amino acids long. J was trimmed by 4 bases and V by 8 bases; bases with no gene match: 8. Germline V gene lookup returns CDR1 SGHRS and CDR2 YFSETQ.

This sequence joins TRBV5-4 and TRBJ2-7, with TRBD1 matching over 8 bases. With V trimmed by 4 bases and J by 6 bases, 9 bases remained unmatched. Germline lookup yields CDR1 SGHNT and CDR2 YYREEE (reference sequence). The CDR3 consists of 14 residues. As DNA, the CDR3 is TGTGCCAGCAGCCACCGGGACAGGCCAGCCGAGCAGTACTTC. Its translation is CASSHRDRPAEQYF.

The chain couples TRBV2 to TRBJ1-2, with TRBD1 matching 10 bases. The CDR3 has 14 residues. Per germline, CDR1 SNHLY and CDR2 FYNNEI. V was clipped by 4 bases and J by 6 bases; unmatched bases: 5. The CDR3 DNA is TGTGCCAGCAGTGGTAGGGGACAGGGGAATGGCTACACCTTC. It yields the protein CASSGRGQGNGYTF.

The rearrangement links TRBV11-2 to TRBJ2-7; 7 bases align to TRBD1. Unmatched junction bases numbered 10, after V lost 1 base and J lost 7 bases. The CDR3 length is 15 residues. Germline V gene sequence: CDR1 SGHAT, CDR2 FQNNGV. CDR3 residues: CASSLGGRGSQEQYF. The DNA for the CDR3 is TGTGCCAGCAGCTTAGGGGGCAGGGGGTCCCAGGAGCAGTACTTC.

The chain is built from TRBV28 and TRBJ1-2, with 8 bases aligning to TRBD1. Germline V gives CDR1 MDHEN, CDR2 SYDVKM. V shed 4 bases and J 8 bases; nucleotides not matched to a gene: 6. This CDR3 is built from 13 residues. DNA of the CDR3: TGTGCCAGCAGTTCATGGACAGGGCGAGGCTACACCTTC. Translation gives CASSSWTGRGYTF.